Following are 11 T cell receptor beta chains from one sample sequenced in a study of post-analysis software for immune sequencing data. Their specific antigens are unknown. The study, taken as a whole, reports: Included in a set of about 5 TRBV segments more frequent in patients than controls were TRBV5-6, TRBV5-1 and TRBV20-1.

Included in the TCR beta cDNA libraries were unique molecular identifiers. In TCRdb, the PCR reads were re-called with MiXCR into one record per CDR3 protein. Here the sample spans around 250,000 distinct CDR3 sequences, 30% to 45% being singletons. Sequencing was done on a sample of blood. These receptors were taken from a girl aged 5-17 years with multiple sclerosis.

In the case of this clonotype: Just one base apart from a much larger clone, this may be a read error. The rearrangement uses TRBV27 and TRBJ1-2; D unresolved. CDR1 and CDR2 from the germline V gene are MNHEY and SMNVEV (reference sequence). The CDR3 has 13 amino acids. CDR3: CVSSPRSTDGYTF. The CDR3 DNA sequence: TGTGTCAGCAGTCCGAGGAGCACAGACGGCTACACCTTC.

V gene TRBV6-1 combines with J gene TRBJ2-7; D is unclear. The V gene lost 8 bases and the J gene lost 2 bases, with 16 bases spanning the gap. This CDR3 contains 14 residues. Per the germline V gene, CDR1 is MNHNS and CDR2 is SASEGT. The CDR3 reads CASARTGRTYEQYF. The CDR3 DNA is TGTGCCAGCGCCCGGACGGGCAGAACCTACGAGCAGTACTTC.

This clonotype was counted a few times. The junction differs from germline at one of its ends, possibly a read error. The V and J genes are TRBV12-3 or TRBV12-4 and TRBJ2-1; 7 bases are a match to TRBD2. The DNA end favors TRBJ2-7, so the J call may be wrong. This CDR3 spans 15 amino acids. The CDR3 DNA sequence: TGTGCCAACAGTTTATACCAGCGGGACTACAATGAGCAGTACTTC. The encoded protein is CANSLYQRDYNEQYF.

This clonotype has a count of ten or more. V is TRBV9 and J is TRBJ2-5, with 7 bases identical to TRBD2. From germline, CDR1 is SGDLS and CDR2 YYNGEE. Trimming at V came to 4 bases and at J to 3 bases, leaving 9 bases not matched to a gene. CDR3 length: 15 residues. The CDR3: CASSSTGTKEETQYF. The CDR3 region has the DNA TGTGCCAGCAGCTCGACCGGGACTAAGGAAGAGACCCAGTACTTC.

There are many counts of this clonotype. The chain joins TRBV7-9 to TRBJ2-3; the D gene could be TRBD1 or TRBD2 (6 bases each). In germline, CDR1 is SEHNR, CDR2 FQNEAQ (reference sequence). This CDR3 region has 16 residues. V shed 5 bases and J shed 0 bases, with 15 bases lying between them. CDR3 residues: CASSPPWGASTDTQYF. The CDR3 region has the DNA TGTGCCAGCAGCCCTCCTTGGGGGGCTAGCACAGATACGCAGTATTTT.

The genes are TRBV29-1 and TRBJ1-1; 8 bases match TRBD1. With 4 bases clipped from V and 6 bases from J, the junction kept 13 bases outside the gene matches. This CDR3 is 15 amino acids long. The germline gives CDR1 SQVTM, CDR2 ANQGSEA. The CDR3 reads CSVVQPHGQGAEAFF. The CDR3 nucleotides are TGCAGCGTTGTCCAACCCCACGGACAGGGTGCTGAAGCTTTCTTT.

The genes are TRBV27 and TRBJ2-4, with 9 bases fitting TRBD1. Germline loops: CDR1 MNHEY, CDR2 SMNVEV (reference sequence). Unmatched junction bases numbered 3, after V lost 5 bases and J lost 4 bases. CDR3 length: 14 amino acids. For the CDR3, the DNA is TGTGCCAGCAGTCCCGGGACAGGGAAAAACATTCAGTACTTC. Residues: CASSPGTGKNIQYF.

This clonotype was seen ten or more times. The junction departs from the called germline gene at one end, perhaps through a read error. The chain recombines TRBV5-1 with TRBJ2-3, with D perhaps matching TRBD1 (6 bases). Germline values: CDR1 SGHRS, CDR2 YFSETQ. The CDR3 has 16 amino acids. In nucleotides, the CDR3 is TGTGCCAGCAGTCTAGCTGGCAGGGGAAGCACAGATACGCAGTATTTT. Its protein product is CASSLAGRGSTDTQYF.

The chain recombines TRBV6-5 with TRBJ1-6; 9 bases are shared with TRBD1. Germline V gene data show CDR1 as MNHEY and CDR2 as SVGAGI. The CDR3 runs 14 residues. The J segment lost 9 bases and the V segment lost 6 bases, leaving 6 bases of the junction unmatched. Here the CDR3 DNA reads TGTGCCAGCAGAAGGGACAGGGTCCGTTCACCCCTCCACTTT. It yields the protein CASRRDRVRSPLHF.

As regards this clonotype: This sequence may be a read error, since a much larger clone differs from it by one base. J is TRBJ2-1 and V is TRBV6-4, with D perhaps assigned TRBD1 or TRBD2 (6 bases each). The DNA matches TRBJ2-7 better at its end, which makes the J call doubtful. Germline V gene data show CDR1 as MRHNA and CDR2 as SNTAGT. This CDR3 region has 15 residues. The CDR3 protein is CASSDKGGSYNEQYF. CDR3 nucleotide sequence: TGTGCCAGCAGTGACAAGGGGGGCTCCTACAATGAGCAGTACTTC.

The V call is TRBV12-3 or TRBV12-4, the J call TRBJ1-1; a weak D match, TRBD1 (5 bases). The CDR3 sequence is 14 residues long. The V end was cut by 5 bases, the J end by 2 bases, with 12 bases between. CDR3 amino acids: CASSPLGVNTEAFF. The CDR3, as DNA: TGTGCCAGCAGTCCTCTGGGGGTAAACACTGAAGCTTTCTTT.